Listed below are T cell receptor beta chains from one sample, sequenced in a study of vaccination and CD4 T cells after COVID-19. TCRdb ran MiXCR on the PCR reads and lists one entry per CDR3 protein. The sample carries 11,000 to 15,000 distinct CDR3 sequences, more than 55% recorded once. What these receptors recognize is not known. The specimen sequenced was CD4+ T cells from blood, cultured in vitro. These receptors were collected from a human donor who had recovered from COVID-19. CDR3s include the opening cysteine and the closing phenylalanine or tryptophan. D genes are given only for firm matches. The size field is filled for only some rows; it gives once, few, many or a size class.

J | D | length | size | V | CDR3 | DNA
TRBJ1-2 | TRBD1 | 14 | - | TRBV6-1 | CATTGGTGGYGYTF | TGTGCCACCACGGGGGGGACAGGCGGCTATGGCTACACCTTC
TRBJ2-1 | - | 12 | few | TRBV7-2 | CASSYSQTRQFF | TGTGCCAGCAGCTATTCTCAGACCAGGCAGTTCTTC
TRBJ2-3 | - | 16 | few | TRBV20-1 | CSARDDALRGADTQYF | TGCAGTGCTAGAGATGACGCGCTAAGGGGAGCAGATACGCAGTATTTT
TRBJ2-7 | TRBD1 | 13 | - | TRBV25-1 | CASSDPDRGEQYF | TGTGCCAGCAGTGACCCGGACAGGGGCGAGCAGTACTTC
TRBJ2-2 | - | 13 | - | TRBV10-1 | CASKQGGTGELFF | TGCGCCAGCAAGCAGGGGGGCACCGGGGAGCTGTTTTTT
TRBJ2-7 | - | 15 | - | TRBV10-3 | CAISEIQGSSYEQYF | TGTGCCATCAGTGAGATCCAGGGGAGCTCCTACGAGCAGTACTTC
TRBJ1-2 | - | 12 | - | TRBV24-1 | CATSDLGEGYTF | TGTGCCACCAGTGATTTAGGGGAGGGCTACACCTTC
TRBJ2-6 | - | 14 | - | TRBV2 | CASHSLSGANVLTF | TGTGCCAGTCACAGCCTCTCTGGGGCCAACGTCCTGACTTTC
TRBJ1-1 | - | 13 | - | TRBV11-2 | CASSLVGGTEAFF | TGTGCCAGCAGCTTAGTAGGGGGGACTGAAGCTTTCTTT
TRBJ1-1 | TRBD1 | 16 | - | TRBV18 | CASSPSQTGGTTEAFF | TGTGCCAGCTCACCCTCCCAGACAGGGGGGACCACTGAAGCTTTCTTT
TRBJ2-2 | TRBD1 | 15 | - | TRBV6-5 | CASSYGGQGYGELFF | TGTGCCAGCAGTTACGGGGGACAGGGATACGGGGAGCTGTTTTTT
TRBJ2-1 | - | 14 | - | TRBV24-1 | CATSDGTRNNEQFF | TGTGCCACCAGTGATGGGACCCGGAACAATGAGCAGTTCTTC
TRBJ2-5 | TRBD2 | 16 | - | TRBV6-2/TRBV6-3 | CASSYSKAGGQETQYF | TGTGCCAGCAGTTACTCGAAAGCGGGGGGGCAAGAGACCCAGTACTTC
TRBJ1-1 | - | 12 | - | TRBV11-3 | CASSFRNTEAFF | TGTGCCAGCAGCTTCCGGAACACTGAAGCTTTCTTT
TRBJ1-6 | - | 17 | - | TRBV20-1 | CSAEHGQGKNAKSPLHF | TGCAGTGCTGAGCACGGGCAGGGGAAAAATGCGAAGTCACCCCTCCACTTT
TRBJ1-3 | - | 17 | - | TRBV4-1 | CASSLPDWEPAGNTIYF | TGCGCCAGCAGCCTTCCCGACTGGGAGCCTGCGGGAAACACCATATATTTT
TRBJ1-1 | TRBD1 | 16 | once | TRBV5-1 | CASSLHPGQANTEAFF | TGCGCCAGCAGCTTGCATCCTGGACAGGCAAACACTGAAGCTTTCTTT
TRBJ1-1 | - | 17 | - | TRBV6-5 | CASSYRDLTVQYPEAFF | TGTGCCAGCAGTTATCGGGATCTCACAGTCCAGTATCCTGAAGCTTTCTTT
TRBJ1-5 | TRBD1 | 15 | - | TRBV6-1 | CASMSTGGGSWPQHF | TGTGCCAGCATGTCGACAGGGGGCGGTTCATGGCCCCAGCATTTT
TRBJ1-2 | - | 13 | - | TRBV14 | CASSLGGNYGYTF | TGTGCCAGCAGCCTTGGCGGGAACTATGGCTACACCTTC
TRBJ1-2 | - | 14 | few | TRBV6-2/TRBV6-3 | CASSYSNSNYGYTF | TGTGCCAGCAGTTACTCGAATAGTAACTATGGCTACACCTTC
TRBJ2-1 | TRBD2 | 14 | - | TRBV15 | CATSGGVSYNEQFF | TGTGCCACCAGCGGGGGGGTCTCCTACAATGAGCAGTTCTTC
TRBJ1-2 | - | 13 | - | TRBV19 | CASSHDGRYGYTF | TGTGCCAGTAGTCATGACGGACGTTATGGCTACACCTTC
TRBJ1-5 | - | 14 | - | TRBV6-1 | CASSNRDSNQPQHF | TGTGCCAGCAGTAACCGGGACAGCAATCAGCCCCAGCATTTT
TRBJ1-2 | - | 11 | - | TRBV20-1 | CSVWSTYGYTF | TGCAGTGTATGGTCTACCTATGGCTACACCTTC
TRBJ2-5 | - | 15 | few | TRBV11-3 | CASSLRSWGEETQYF | TGTGCCAGCAGCTTAAGATCGTGGGGGGAAGAGACCCAGTACTTC
TRBJ1-5 | - | 12 | few | TRBV6-2/TRBV6-3 | CASSNQNQPQHF | TGTGCCAGCAGTAATCAAAATCAGCCCCAGCATTTT
TRBJ2-1 | - | 14 | - | TRBV7-2 | CASSLGLFDNEQFF | TGTGCCAGCAGCTTAGGGTTATTCGACAATGAGCAGTTCTTC
TRBJ2-5 | TRBD2 | 16 | - | TRBV4-1 | CASSQVGLAVKETQYF | TGCGCCAGCAGCCAAGTGGGTCTAGCGGTAAAGGAAACCCAGTACTTC
TRBJ1-1 | TRBD1 | 19 | - | TRBV24-1 | CATSDSSPGTGGRDTEAFF | TGTGCCACCAGTGATTCCTCCCCTGGGACAGGGGGCCGGGACACTGAAGCTTTCTTT
TRBJ1-2 | - | 14 | once | TRBV30 | CAWNIPSRSYGYTF | TGTGCCTGGAATATCCCCAGCAGATCCTATGGCTACACCTTC
TRBJ1-5 | TRBD1 | 19 | - | TRBV6-2/TRBV6-3 | CASSHPGTDALYSNQPQHF | TGTGCCAGCAGTCACCCCGGGACAGACGCCTTGTATAGCAATCAGCCCCAGCATTTT
TRBJ2-3 | - | 16 | few | TRBV4-2 | CASSQVGGPQGDTQYF | TGTGCCAGCAGCCAAGTCGGGGGGCCCCAGGGAGATACGCAGTATTTT
TRBJ2-3 | - | 15 | once | TRBV19 | CASSISVQELNTQYF | TGTGCCAGTAGTATTTCGGTGCAGGAGTTAAATACGCAGTATTTT
TRBJ2-3 | - | 15 | - | TRBV20-1 | CSARDFLRGLDTQYF | TGCAGTGCTAGAGATTTTTTGCGGGGATTGGATACGCAGTATTTT
TRBJ2-3 | - | 12 | few | TRBV20-1 | CSARDMTDTQYF | TGCAGTGCTAGAGATATGACAGATACGCAGTATTTT
TRBJ2-7 | - | 12 | - | TRBV20-1 | CSARASVGEQYF | TGCAGTGCTAGGGCTAGCGTGGGGGAGCAGTACTTC
TRBJ1-1 | - | 14 | - | TRBV20-1 | CSARDRKRGLGAFF | TGCAGTGCTAGAGATAGAAAAAGAGGTCTCGGAGCTTTCTTT
TRBJ1-1 | - | 13 | - | TRBV7-8 | CASSTQMNTEAFF | TGTGCCAGCAGCACACAGATGAACACTGAAGCTTTCTTT
TRBJ1-4 | - | 14 | few | TRBV10-1 | CASSEGGSNEKLFF | TGCGCCAGCAGTGAGGGAGGTTCCAATGAAAAACTGTTTTTT
TRBJ1-5 | - | 15 | - | TRBV7-2 | CASSFSSGSNQPQHF | TGTGCCAGCAGCTTTAGTTCGGGGAGCAATCAGCCCCAGCATTTT
TRBJ1-2 | - | 12 | once | TRBV28 | CASGSGASGYTF | TGTGCCAGCGGATCGGGGGCGAGCGGCTACACCTTC
TRBJ2-7 | - | 14 | few | TRBV2 | CASSHRHGVYEQYF | TGTGCCAGCAGCCACAGACACGGTGTCTACGAGCAGTACTTC
TRBJ1-3 | - | 16 | - | TRBV7-2 | CASSLAGTSSGNTIYF | TGTGCCAGCAGCTTAGCCGGGACCAGCTCTGGAAACACCATATATTTT
TRBJ2-2 | TRBD2 | 17 | once | TRBV7-8 | CASSWSAGGSNTGELFF | TGTGCCAGCAGCTGGTCAGCGGGGGGCTCGAACACCGGGGAGCTGTTTTTT
TRBJ1-1 | - | 14 | few | TRBV20-1 | CSATLSTGNTEAFF | TGCAGTGCTACCTTGTCGACGGGGAACACTGAAGCTTTCTTT
TRBJ1-5 | - | 15 | few | TRBV10-2 | CASSDLAGRRQPQHF | TGCGCCAGCAGTGATCTGGCAGGGCGGCGTCAGCCCCAGCATTTT
TRBJ1-1 | TRBD1 | 14 | - | TRBV28 | CASSSVPGQGRTFF | TGTGCCAGCAGTTCCGTCCCGGGACAGGGTAGGACTTTCTTT
TRBJ1-5 | TRBD1 | 14 | few | TRBV10-3 | CASAVQGQDQPQHF | TGTGCCTCAGCAGTACAGGGGCAAGATCAGCCCCAGCATTTT
TRBJ1-5 | - | 15 | - | TRBV6-2/TRBV6-3 | CASSYGQDGDQPQHF | TGTGCCAGCAGTTACGGCCAGGATGGTGATCAGCCCCAGCATTTT